This is a list of T cell receptor beta chains from one sample in a study of cytomegalovirus exposure and HLA in healthy donors. The method was immunoSEQ multiplex PCR; TCRdb's version includes in-frame clones alone and lacks a portion of them. Of 90,000 to 110,000 clones listed, 69% were seen once; the top ten hold roughly 5.5%. The sample taken for sequencing was PBMCs. Every receptor here comes from a woman in her 70s in good health and CMV-seropositive. The CDR3 runs from the conserved cysteine through the conserved F or W. D genes are given only for firm matches. Size values are once, few and many counts, or a class for expanded clones, and some rows have none.

abundance: .
d_gene: .
v_gene: TRBV29-1
j_gene: TRBJ1-2
CDR3aa: CSVGTVYGYTF
CDR3nt: TGCAGCGTTGGAACGGTCTATGGCTACACCTTC

abundance: .
d_gene: TRBD1
v_gene: TRBV29-1
j_gene: TRBJ1-5
CDR3aa: CSATTGTGDLYSNQPQHF
CDR3nt: TGCAGCGCTACCACCGGGACAGGGGATCTTTATAGCAATCAGCCCCAGCATTTT

abundance: .
d_gene: TRBD1
v_gene: TRBV11-2
j_gene: TRBJ2-1
CDR3aa: CASSLAAGGRNEQFF
CDR3nt: TGTGCCAGCAGCTTAGCAGCAGGGGGCAGGAATGAGCAGTTCTTC

abundance: few
d_gene: TRBD1
v_gene: TRBV5-6
j_gene: TRBJ1-2
CDR3aa: CASSSGTGASWDYGYTF
CDR3nt: TGTGCCAGCAGTAGTGGGACAGGGGCCTCTTGGGACTATGGCTACACCTTC

abundance: .
d_gene: .
v_gene: TRBV20-1
j_gene: TRBJ1-2
CDR3aa: CSAADRYGYTF
CDR3nt: TGCAGTGCTGCTGACAGATATGGCTACACCTTC

abundance: .
d_gene: .
v_gene: TRBV27
j_gene: TRBJ1-5
CDR3aa: CASRDGQQPQHF
CDR3nt: TGTGCCAGCAGGGACGGACAACAGCCCCAGCATTTT

abundance: .
d_gene: TRBD1
v_gene: TRBV30
j_gene: TRBJ1-4
CDR3aa: CAWRPLDRVDEKLFF
CDR3nt: TGTGCCTGGAGGCCTTTGGACAGGGTTGATGAAAAACTGTTTTTT

abundance: .
d_gene: TRBD1
v_gene: TRBV6-5
j_gene: TRBJ1-1
CDR3aa: CASHQTGDNTEAFF
CDR3nt: TGTGCCAGCCACCAGACAGGGGACAACACTGAAGCTTTCTTT

abundance: few
d_gene: TRBD2
v_gene: TRBV2
j_gene: TRBJ2-4
CDR3aa: CASSVQRGIAKNIQYF
CDR3nt: TGTGCCAGCAGTGTTCAGCGGGGAATAGCCAAAAACATTCAGTACTTC

abundance: .
d_gene: TRBD1
v_gene: TRBV12-5
j_gene: TRBJ1-2
CDR3aa: CASGLGQGWGYGYTF
CDR3nt: TGTGCTAGTGGTTTGGGACAGGGCTGGGGGTATGGCTACACCTTC

abundance: .
d_gene: TRBD1
v_gene: TRBV7-9
j_gene: TRBJ1-6
CDR3aa: CASSQQGVNSPLHF
CDR3nt: TGTGCCAGCAGCCAACAGGGGGTGAATTCACCCCTCCACTTT

abundance: few
d_gene: .
v_gene: TRBV6-5
j_gene: TRBJ2-7
CDR3aa: CASSRQVYSYEQYF
CDR3nt: TGTGCCAGCAGCCGACAGGTTTACTCCTACGAGCAGTACTTC

abundance: .
d_gene: .
v_gene: TRBV4-2
j_gene: TRBJ1-5
CDR3aa: CASSQVDRIENNQPQHF
CDR3nt: TGTGCCAGCAGCCAAGTCGACAGGATCGAAAACAATCAGCCCCAGCATTTT

abundance: .
d_gene: TRBD1
v_gene: TRBV5-6
j_gene: TRBJ1-2
CDR3aa: CASSLLDRGDYGYTF
CDR3nt: TGTGCCAGCAGCTTGTTAGACAGGGGAGACTATGGCTACACCTTC

abundance: .
d_gene: .
v_gene: TRBV4-1
j_gene: TRBJ1-1
CDR3aa: CASKLREGTEAFF
CDR3nt: TGCGCCAGCAAGCTTCGGGAGGGGACTGAAGCTTTCTTT

abundance: .
d_gene: .
v_gene: TRBV27
j_gene: TRBJ2-5
CDR3aa: CASSFRDSGYGTQYF
CDR3nt: TGTGCCAGCAGTTTTCGGGATTCCGGATATGGGACCCAGTACTTC

abundance: .
d_gene: .
v_gene: TRBV25-1
j_gene: TRBJ1-1
CDR3aa: CASQEGDTEAFF
CDR3nt: TGTGCCAGCCAAGAGGGGGACACTGAAGCTTTCTTT

abundance: .
d_gene: .
v_gene: TRBV25-1
j_gene: TRBJ2-3
CDR3aa: CASSESGRTTDTQYF
CDR3nt: TGTGCCAGCAGTGAATCGGGCAGGACTACAGATACGCAGTATTTT

abundance: .
d_gene: TRBD2
v_gene: TRBV6-6
j_gene: TRBJ2-1
CDR3aa: CASNSGGTNEQFF
CDR3nt: TGTGCCAGCAATAGCGGGGGCACCAATGAGCAGTTCTTC

abundance: few
d_gene: .
v_gene: TRBV6-6
j_gene: TRBJ1-1
CDR3aa: CASRDRDGGVNTEAFF
CDR3nt: TGTGCCAGCAGGGACCGGGACGGGGGGGTGAACACTGAAGCTTTCTTT

abundance: .
d_gene: TRBD2
v_gene: TRBV6-5
j_gene: TRBJ2-5
CDR3aa: CASSHTSGGEETQYF
CDR3nt: TGTGCCAGCAGTCACACTAGCGGGGGGGAAGAGACCCAGTACTTC